These 15 T cell receptor beta chains were all obtained from the same sample, sequenced in a study of T-cell reconstitution after alpha-beta-depleted transplantation in children. Preparing the TCRbeta library involved the use of unique molecular identifiers. TCRdb recomputed calls from the PCR reads with MiXCR, one row per CDR3 protein. The sample includes 200,000 to 250,000 distinct CDR3 sequences, 7.5% to 9.5% of them seen just once. The specimen was PBMCs, mostly from graft donor cells, collected 180 days after TCRalphabeta/CD19-depleted stem cell transplant. Receptors were obtained from a male patient aged 10-17 years who had a stem cell transplant for acute lymphoblastic leukemia, so the T cells may come from the graft donor.

This clonotype was seen ten or more times. This chain links TRBV27 with TRBJ1-1; D remains ambiguous. Germline V lookup: CDR1 MNHEY, CDR2 SMNVEV (reference sequence). Between the trimmed V and J ends, which lost 6 bases and 3 bases, there was a span of 8 bases. This CDR3 has 12 residues. Written as DNA, the CDR3 is TGTGCCAGCAGAGGGTTGTACACTGAAGCTTTCTTT. Residues: CASRGLYTEAFF.

This clonotype was recorded at least ten times. The chain's CDR3 is CASSSPGGIYNTGELFF. The CDR3 DNA is TGTGCCAGCAGCTCCCCAGGTGGGATTTATAACACCGGGGAGCTGTTTTTT. This chain connects TRBV27 to TRBJ2-2; D is undetermined. The CDR3 has 17 residues. Between the trimmed V and J ends, which lost 6 bases and 2 bases, there was a span of 19 bases. CDR1 and CDR2 from the germline V gene are MNHEY and SMNVEV (reference sequence).

This clonotype was observed at least ten times. The chain is built from TRBV7-9 and TRBJ2-1; TRBD2 agrees at 13 bases. Losses at the gene ends were 2 bases for V and 5 bases for J; bases not matched to a gene: 6. Per germline, CDR1 SEHNR and CDR2 FQNEAQ (reference sequence). The CDR3 runs 17 residues. CDR3 sequence: CASSLRTSGSRNNEQFF. The CDR3 coding sequence is TGTGCCAGCAGCTTAAGGACTAGCGGGAGTAGGAACAATGAGCAGTTCTTC.

The sample holds many counts of this clonotype. This sequence joins TRBV3-1 and TRBJ1-5; a possible D gene is TRBD1 (5 bases). Germline CDR1 LGHDT, CDR2 YNNKEL (reference sequence). The length of the CDR3 is 15 residues. With 0 bases removed from V and 4 bases from J, the gap between germline ends came to 10 bases. CDR3 in amino acids: CASSQDHGGNQPQHF. The CDR3 DNA follows: TGTGCCAGCAGCCAAGATCATGGGGGGAATCAGCCCCAGCATTTT.

In this sample, this clonotype turned up many times. This sequence joins TRBV10-3 and TRBJ2-1; 13 nucleotides match TRBD2. The trim removed 0 bases at V and 4 bases at J, leaving 3 bases unmatched. Germline V gene lookup returns CDR1 ENHRY and CDR2 SYGVKD. The CDR3 sequence is 17 residues long. The CDR3 loop reads CAISESGLAGDYNEQFF. As DNA, the CDR3 is TGTGCCATCAGTGAGTCAGGACTAGCGGGAGATTACAATGAGCAGTTCTTC.

This clonotype has at least ten counts. The rearrangement links TRBV12-3 or TRBV12-4 to TRBJ2-4, with D unclear. V lost 2 bases and J 3 bases, leaving 11 bases between the germline ends. The CDR3 has 15 residues. The CDR3 spells CASSLISRNKNIQYF. The CDR3 bases are TGTGCCAGCAGTTTAATTAGCAGGAACAAAAACATTCAGTACTTC.

The chain employs TRBV3-1 and TRBJ2-7, with D maybe TRBD1 (6 bases). Trimming left V 0 bases short and J 6 bases short, with 15 bases between. This CDR3 is 15 amino acids long. CDR1 is LGHDT, CDR2 YNNKEL, per germline (reference sequence). The CDR3 bases are TGTGCCAGCAGCCAAGAACCACAGGGCCCCGCCGAGCAGTACTTC. It codes for CASSQEPQGPAEQYF.

The table lists this clonotype with many counts. This rearrangement joins TRBV10-3 to TRBJ2-3; tentative D call: TRBD2 (5 bases). V was shortened by 7 bases and J by 2 bases, with 13 bases between the two germline ends. This CDR3 comprises 14 residues. Germline CDR1 is ENHRY and CDR2 is SYGVKD. This chain's CDR3 is CAITPGGLTDTQYF. The CDR3 nucleotides are TGTGCCATCACGCCAGGAGGTCTCACAGATACGCAGTATTTT.

This clonotype was seen repeatedly, ten times or more. V and J are TRBV20-1 and TRBJ2-1; D unclear. CDR3 length: 14 amino acids. V was pared by 2 bases and J by 0 bases, with 8 bases between. Per germline, CDR1 DFQATT and CDR2 SNEGSKA (reference sequence). Here the CDR3 DNA reads TGCAGTGCTAGAACCCTTAGCTCCTACAATGAGCAGTTCTTC. Translating gives CSARTLSSYNEQFF.

The J gene is TRBJ2-7, the V gene TRBV11-1; perhaps TRBD2 as D (6 bases). The CDR3 is made up of 20 amino acids. V lost 4 bases, J lost 5 bases, and 33 bases lay in between. CDR1 SGHAT and CDR2 FQDESV come from the germline V gene (reference sequence). The CDR3 spells CASSSPAGRDGGTNPNEQYF. CDR3 bases: TGTGCCAGCAGCTCCCCGGCGGGGCGGGACGGAGGAACCAATCCAAACGAGCAGTACTTC.

This clonotype was seen at least ten times. The chain recombines TRBV27 with TRBJ1-2; D may be TRBD1 (5 bases). The germline V and J ends were trimmed by 6 bases and 4 bases, with 12 bases remaining between them. The CDR3 runs 13 residues. The germline V gene encodes CDR1 MNHEY and CDR2 SMNVEV (reference sequence). The CDR3 spells CASSLTATYGYTF. In DNA form, the CDR3 reads TGTGCCAGCAGCCTGACAGCCACCTATGGCTACACCTTC.

This clonotype came up many times. The chain joins TRBV28 to TRBJ1-6; perhaps TRBD1 as D (6 bases). Trimming left V 2 bases short and J 14 bases short, with 13 bases between. This CDR3 contains 13 residues. CDR1 is MDHEN and CDR2 is SYDVKM in the germline V gene. CDR3 in DNA: TGTGCCAGCAGTTTACAGACAGGCAGGGCCCTCCACTTT. Translation: CASSLQTGRALHF.

CDR3 in amino acids: CASSSRGTAQETQYF. The CDR3 DNA sequence: TGCGCCAGCAGCTCGAGAGGGACAGCTCAAGAGACCCAGTACTTC. The V gene is TRBV5-1, the J gene TRBJ2-5; 7 bases match TRBD1. This CDR3 has 15 residues. Germline V gene data show CDR1 as SGHRS and CDR2 as YFSETQ. The ends lost 3 bases at V and 2 bases at J; junction bases unmatched: 7.

This clonotype was counted at least ten times. The rearrangement links TRBV4-3 to TRBJ2-2; possibly TRBD2 for D (5 bases). The CDR3 sequence is 16 residues long. Trimming shortened V by 4 bases and J by 4 bases, and 16 bases separated the two germline ends. The germline V gene encodes CDR1 LGHNA and CDR2 YSLEER. The CDR3, as DNA: TGCGCCAGCAGCCTGAGGGTGGGTTCGAGCACCGGGGAGCTGTTTTTT. Amino acid sequence: CASSLRVGSSTGELFF.

The sample holds many counts of this clonotype. The rearrangement uses TRBV2 and TRBJ1-5; perhaps TRBD1 as D (5 bases). Between the trimmed V and J ends, which lost 6 bases and 4 bases, there was a span of 13 bases. Germline loops: CDR1 SNHLY, CDR2 FYNNEI. The CDR3 has 14 residues. The CDR3 bases are TGTGCCAGCAGGGGGGACCCGTTTAATCAGCCCCAGCATTTT. This sequence encodes CASRGDPFNQPQHF.